The 30 T cell receptor beta chains below were found in one sample sequenced in a study of blood T cell repertoires in COVID-19. Profiling relied on immunoSEQ multiplex PCR, and the TCRdb table lists in-frame clones only, not all of them. The sample has 250,000 or so clones, around 93% seen once. The sequencing input was PBMCs or T cells enriched from blood (not recorded which). These receptors all come from a man in his forties who had been exposed to COVID-19.

The chain couples TRBV19 to TRBJ1-1; D is possibly TRBD1 (5 bases). This CDR3 has 15 amino acids. Trimming removed 4 bases at V and 8 bases at J, with 20 bases between. The V gene's germline CDR1 is LNHDA and CDR2 SQIVND (reference sequence). CDR3 coding DNA: TGTGCCAGTAGTAACGTACAGGTTTTGTACGGGGAAGCTTTCTTT. Translating it yields CASSNVQVLYGEAFF.

The V call is TRBV28, the J call TRBJ2-1; TRBD2 agrees at 9 bases. The CDR3 has 15 residues. The trim removed 10 bases at V and 3 bases at J, leaving 10 bases unmatched. Germline CDR1 and CDR2: MDHEN and SYDVKM. DNA of the CDR3: TGTGCCACGGGGACTAGCCGATTTGTCTACAATGAGCAGTTCTTC. Translating gives CATGTSRFVYNEQFF.

The chain links TRBV11-2 to TRBJ2-6; weak D call: TRBD1 (7 bases). In germline, CDR1 is SGHAT, CDR2 FQNNGV. The V end was cut by 5 bases, the J end by 0 bases, with 14 bases between. The CDR3 is made up of 17 amino acids. The CDR3: CASSPGGQFSGANVLTF. CDR3 nucleotides: TGTGCCAGCAGCCCAGGGGGGCAGTTCTCTGGGGCCAACGTCCTGACTTTC. Filled out from reference TRBV11-2 and TRBJ2-6, the complete variable domain reads EAGVAQSPRYKIIEKRQSVAFWCNPISGHATLYWYQQILGQGPKLLIQFQNNGVVDDSQLPKDRFSAERLKGVDSTLKIQPAKLEDSAVYLCASSPGGQFSGANVLTFGAGSRLTVL.

The rearrangement links TRBV28 to TRBJ2-5; D may be TRBD2 (5 bases). CDR1 and CDR2 (germline): MDHEN, SYDVKM. The CDR3 spans 15 residues. V was clipped by 1 base and J by 5 bases, with 14 bases between them. CDR3 DNA: TGTGCCAGCAGTTTATACGGGAACCACGCCGAGACCCAGTACTTC. It codes for CASSLYGNHAETQYF.

V is TRBV5-1 and J is TRBJ2-7, with 7 positions matching TRBD2. The CDR3 is 13 residues long. Germline-derived CDR1 and CDR2 are SGHRS and YFSETQ. V lost 7 bases and J lost 7; bases outside the gene matches: 11. The CDR3 region is CASGHPGGREQYF. The CDR3 DNA follows: TGCGCCAGCGGGCATCCGGGAGGTCGGGAGCAGTACTTC.

V usage is TRBV19 and J usage is TRBJ1-1; D not certain. Germline V CDR1 and CDR2: LNHDA, SQIVND (reference sequence). Trimming shortened V by 3 bases and J by 0 bases, and 11 bases separated the two germline ends. This CDR3 comprises 15 residues. CDR3 DNA: TGTGCCAGTAGTATCGTTCAGGCCATGAACACTGAAGCTTTCTTT. Translated: CASSIVQAMNTEAFF.

This rearrangement joins TRBV19 to TRBJ1-1, with D unclear. The CDR3 has 15 residues. V was cut by 6 bases and J by 1 base, with 15 bases left in between. The germline CDR1 and CDR2 sequences are LNHDA and SQIVND (reference sequence). The CDR3 nucleotides read TGTGCCAGTAGCACTCCCCTAGGGAGGAACACTGAAGCTTTCTTT. It translates to CASSTPLGRNTEAFF.

This chain joins TRBV5-1 and TRBJ1-1, with TRBD1 as a possible D gene (6 bases). The V end was cut by 0 bases, the J end by 0 bases, with 21 bases between. The germline V gene has CDR1 SGHRS and CDR2 YFSETQ. This CDR3 contains 19 residues. DNA for the CDR3: TGCGCCAGCAGCTTGGGGCAGGGGAATCCGGAAATCATGAACACTGAAGCTTTCTTT. This sequence encodes CASSLGQGNPEIMNTEAFF.

V gene TRBV30 combines with J gene TRBJ2-1, with 12 nucleotides matching TRBD1. Germline V gene sequence: CDR1 GTSNPN, CDR2 SVGIG (reference sequence). With V trimmed by 0 bases and J by 8 bases, 5 bases remained unmatched. The length of the CDR3 is 15 residues. The CDR3: CAWSVRDRGRDEQFF. The CDR3 bases are TGTGCCTGGAGTGTAAGGGACAGGGGGCGGGATGAGCAGTTCTTC. The full variable domain, its missing parts supplied by reference TRBV30 and TRBJ2-1, is SQTIHQWPATLVQPVGSPLSLECTVEGTSNPNLYWYRQAAGRGLQLLFYSVGIGQISSEVPQNLSASRPQDRQFILSSKKLLLSDSGFYLCAWSVRDRGRDEQFFGPGTRLTVL.

The chain employs TRBV27 and TRBJ2-1, with 9 bases fitting TRBD2. With 6 bases clipped from V and 2 bases from J, the junction kept 11 bases outside the gene matches. Germline V gene sequence: CDR1 MNHEY, CDR2 SMNVEV (reference sequence). The CDR3 spans 17 residues. CDR3 DNA: TGTGCCAGCAGCACGACGTCCATAGCGGGAGCCTACAATGAGCAGTTCTTC. It encodes CASSTTSIAGAYNEQFF.

The V call is TRBV14, the J call TRBJ1-5; no firm D call. Trimming removed 0 bases from V and 0 bases from J, with 9 bases in between. This CDR3 is 16 amino acids long. Germline CDR1 SGHDN, CDR2 FVKESK. The CDR3 here is CASSQDRQDSNQPQHF. Written as DNA, the CDR3 is TGTGCCAGCAGCCAAGACAGGCAGGATAGCAATCAGCCCCAGCATTTT. Full variable domain (outside the CDR3, taken from reference TRBV14 and TRBJ1-5): EAGVTQFPSHSVIEKGQTVTLRCDPISGHDNLYWYRRVMGKEIKFLLHFVKESKQDESGMPNNRFLAERTGGTYSTLKVQPAELEDSGVYFCASSQDRQDSNQPQHFGDGTRLSIL.

This sequence joins TRBV6-2 or TRBV6-3 and TRBJ1-5, with TRBD1 matching over 8 bases. With V trimmed by 6 bases and J by 0 bases, 4 bases remained unmatched. Germline assignment: CDR1 MNHEY and CDR2 SVGEGT. CDR3 length: 15 amino acids. The CDR3 DNA follows: TGTGCCAGCAGACCTACAGGGGGTAGCAATCAGCCCCAGCATTTT. This sequence encodes CASRPTGGSNQPQHF.

The V and J genes are TRBV19 and TRBJ1-2, with D tentatively TRBD1 (6 bases). Per germline, CDR1 LNHDA and CDR2 SQIVND (reference sequence). V was trimmed by 7 bases and J by 2 bases, leaving 11 bases between them. The CDR3 has 13 amino acids. The CDR3: CASTRTGNYGYTF. CDR3 bases: TGTGCCAGTACCCGAACAGGGAACTATGGCTACACCTTC.

The rearrangement joins TRBV19 to TRBJ2-3; the D gene is possibly TRBD1 (5 bases). The CDR3 is made up of 14 amino acids. Germline-derived CDR1 and CDR2 are LNHDA and SQIVND (reference sequence). The V end was cut by 5 bases, the J end by 3 bases, with 12 bases between. CDR3 sequence (DNA): TGTGCCAGTAGTCCCCCAAGGGGTACAGATACGCAGTATTTT. Amino acid sequence: CASSPPRGTDTQYF.

The rearrangement uses TRBV6-1 and TRBJ1-1; D possibly corresponds to TRBD1 (5 bases). The CDR3 spans 15 residues. The germline V and J ends were trimmed by 2 bases and 3 bases, with 13 bases remaining between them. Germline CDR1 is MNHNS and CDR2 is SASEGT. The DNA for the CDR3 is TGTGCCAGCAGTGAACCAGGGCGAGGCGACACTGAAGCTTTCTTT. Translated: CASSEPGRGDTEAFF.

The chain is built from TRBV9 and TRBJ1-3, with D unresolved. V lost 0 bases and J 0 bases, leaving 16 bases between the germline ends. This CDR3 is built from 18 residues. Germline V lookup: CDR1 SGDLS, CDR2 YYNGEE. CDR3: CASSVEAQKTHSGNTIYF. The CDR3 DNA is TGTGCCAGCAGCGTAGAGGCACAGAAAACCCACTCTGGAAACACCATATATTTT.

V gene TRBV27 combines with J gene TRBJ1-6; a possible D gene is TRBD1 (6 bases). The CDR3 contains 19 residues. V was cut by 2 bases and J by 9 bases, with 26 bases left in between. Germline CDR1 and CDR2: MNHEY and SMNVEV (reference sequence). This CDR3 reads CASSLMAGRGQFPGSPLHF. CDR3 in DNA: TGTGCCAGCAGTTTAATGGCCGGCAGGGGCCAGTTTCCGGGTTCACCCCTCCACTTT.

The CDR3 here is CASRVGLTSEKLFF. The DNA of the CDR3 is TGTGCCAGTAGGGTCGGACTTACTTCTGAAAAACTGTTTTTT. The rearrangement links TRBV19 to TRBJ1-4; D uncertain. The CDR3 has 14 amino acids. Germline CDR1 is LNHDA and CDR2 is SQIVND (reference sequence). V was clipped by 6 bases and J by 7 bases, with 15 bases between them.

This chain links TRBV4-1 with TRBJ1-1, with 8 bases lining up with TRBD1. CDR1 is MGHRA, CDR2 YSYEKL, per germline. The CDR3 totals 14 residues. After removal of 5 bases from V and 5 bases from J, the junction contained 7 bases not matched to a gene. This chain's CDR3 is CASSATGVKTEAFF. As DNA, the CDR3 is TGCGCCAGCAGCGCGACAGGGGTCAAAACTGAAGCTTTCTTT.

Written as DNA, the CDR3 is TGCGCCAGCAGTGCAGGGGATAATCAGCCCCAGCATTTT. As protein: CASSAGDNQPQHF. J is TRBJ1-5 and V is TRBV5-1; perhaps TRBD1 as D (6 bases). The CDR3 contains 13 residues. Per the germline V gene, CDR1 is SGHRS and CDR2 is YFSETQ. Trimming pared 5 bases from V and 4 bases from J, leaving 10 bases between.

V usage is TRBV11-2 and J usage is TRBJ2-3, with 9 bases matching TRBD1. V was clipped by 5 bases and J by 3 bases; unmatched bases: 6. The CDR3 loop spans 15 amino acids. The germline CDR1 and CDR2 sequences are SGHAT and FQNNGV. The CDR3 DNA reads TGTGCCAGCAGCCCTCGGACAGGGGTGACAGATACGCAGTATTTT. It yields the protein CASSPRTGVTDTQYF.

The chain is built from TRBV11-2 and TRBJ2-1; TRBD2 aligns across 7 bases. Germline assignment: CDR1 SGHAT and CDR2 FQNNGV. This CDR3 spans 15 amino acids. J gave up 8 bases and V 1 base, and 8 bases lay outside the gene matches. The CDR3 sequence is CASSLGRERPYEQFF. The CDR3 DNA reads as TGTGCCAGCAGCTTAGGGCGGGAGCGGCCGTATGAGCAGTTCTTC.

The chain recombines TRBV19 with TRBJ1-1; 7 nucleotides match TRBD1. The CDR3 sequence is 14 residues long. With 5 bases clipped from V and 1 base from J, the junction kept 4 bases outside the gene matches. CDR1 is LNHDA, CDR2 SQIVND, per germline (reference sequence). CDR3 DNA sequence: TGTGCCAGTAGTCCTCGACAGGGGAACACTGAAGCTTTCTTT. This gives the protein CASSPRQGNTEAFF.

The J gene is TRBJ1-5, the V gene TRBV10-1; 11 bases are a match to TRBD1. Trimming at V came to 6 bases and at J to 2 bases, leaving 30 bases not matched to a gene. This CDR3 is 24 amino acids long. Germline V gene sequence: CDR1 WNHNN, CDR2 SYGVQD (reference sequence). CDR3 bases: TGCGCCAGCAGGAACAGGCTACTTAGCAATCAGTCCTTGTGGGGACAGGGGGGCAATCAGCCCCAGCATTTT. Residues: CASRNRLLSNQSLWGQGGNQPQHF.

The chain has TRBV28 and TRBJ1-2; the match to TRBD1 covers 11 bases. J lost 5 bases, V lost 5 bases, and 4 bases had no gene match. Germline CDR1 and CDR2: MDHEN and SYDVKM. CDR3 length: 14 amino acids. CDR3 coding DNA: TGTGCCAGCAGTACCGGGACAGGGGGGTATGGCTACACCTTC. This encodes CASSTGTGGYGYTF.

In this sample, this clone turned up a few times. The chain recombines TRBV2 with TRBJ1-6; D is undetermined. The germline V and J ends were trimmed by 3 bases and 3 bases, with 6 bases remaining between them. Germline V CDR1 and CDR2: SNHLY, FYNNEI. The CDR3 runs to 14 residues. This chain's CDR3 is CASSDTDYNSPLHF. Here the CDR3 DNA reads TGTGCCAGCAGTGACACAGACTATAATTCACCCCTCCACTTT. The full variable domain, rest sourced from reference TRBV2 and TRBJ1-6, is EPEVTQTPSHQVTQMGQEVILRCVPISNHLYFYWYRQILGQKVEFLVSFYNNEISEKSEIFDDQFSVERPDGSNFTLKIRSTKLEDSAMYFCASSDTDYNSPLHFGNGTRLTVT.

V gene TRBV7-2 combines with J gene TRBJ1-3; no clear D gene. The V end was cut by 5 bases, the J end by 0 bases, with 11 bases between. The CDR3 extends over 15 amino acids. CDR1 and CDR2 from the germline V gene are SGHTA and FQGNSA. The CDR3 region is CASSELLTSGNTIYF. The CDR3 nucleotides are TGTGCCAGCAGCGAACTCCTTACCTCTGGAAACACCATATATTTT. The full variable domain, with the rest looked up from reference TRBV7-2 and TRBJ1-3, is GAGVSQSPSNKVTEKGKDVELRCDPISGHTALYWYRQSLGQGLEFLIYFQGNSAPDKSGLPSDRFSAERTGGSVSTLTIQRTQQEDSAVYLCASSELLTSGNTIYFGEGSWLTVV.

This sequence joins TRBV7-9 and TRBJ2-7; 8 bases agree with TRBD1. V was clipped by 1 base and J by 4 bases; unmatched bases: 3. This CDR3 comprises 14 residues. The V gene's germline CDR1 is SEHNR and CDR2 FQNEAQ (reference sequence). The CDR3: CASSLGTGPYEQYF. The CDR3 DNA reads as TGTGCCAGCAGCTTAGGGACAGGGCCTTACGAGCAGTACTTC.

V and J are TRBV20-1 and TRBJ2-7; TRBD2 matches 12 bases. The trim removed 3 bases at V and 7 bases at J, leaving 10 bases unmatched. The CDR3 sequence is 15 residues long. CDR1 is DFQATT and CDR2 is SNEGSKA in the germline V gene (reference sequence). The CDR3 DNA reads TGCAGTGCTAGTCAAACTAGCGGGAGGAGGAGGGAGCAGTACTTC. Translation: CSASQTSGRRREQYF.

V usage is TRBV7-9 and J usage is TRBJ1-1; D remains ambiguous. CDR1 and CDR2 from the germline V gene are SEHNR and FQNEAQ (reference sequence). The CDR3 consists of 14 residues. Trimming left V 5 bases short and J 1 base short, with 11 bases between. The CDR3: CASSPEASNTEAFF. For the CDR3, the DNA is TGTGCCAGCAGCCCAGAAGCGTCGAACACTGAAGCTTTCTTT.